The source of this T cell receptor beta chain is a study of cytomegalovirus exposure and HLA in healthy donors. Whole-study findings and limits: Most of the CMV-associated TCR beta chains (in a later analysis) appeared to be HLA-restricted. Many donors shared some public TCRs, even though most TCR sequences were rare. Researchers reportedly found TCR beta sequences accurately predicted most subjects' HLA-A and HLA-B alleles.

This clone occurred once. Its antigen is unknown. 13 Jbeta primers and 60 Vbeta primers were used for the PCR. This table comes from immunoSEQ multiplex PCR, and its TCRdb copy is limited to in-frame clones, with some not included. This table holds roughly 130,000 clones, roughly 70% found once. Germline V CDR1 and CDR2: MDHEN, SYDVKM. With 5 bases clipped from V and 3 bases from J, the junction kept 8 bases outside the gene matches. The CDR3 has 16 residues. Specimen: PBMCs. The chain combines TRBV28 with TRBJ2-3, with 10 bases matching TRBD2. This TCR derives from a middle-aged woman in good health and CMV-seropositive. The CDR3 sequence is CASSPRLAGKTDTQYF. As DNA, the CDR3 is TGTGCCAGCAGTCCGCGACTAGCGGGCAAGACAGATACGCAGTATTTT.